The subject of this entry is one TCR beta chain. This clonotype was counted at least ten times. No antigen is known for it. Nothing much larger sits one base from this clone, and base qualities are not available. The data originate from a study of T cell repertoires in cytomegalovirus infection (dated by TCRdb to 2018 to 2020). In terms of the full investigation: Because public TCR beta signatures pointed to carriage of CMV infection together with the matching HLA type, the HLA type of each donor mattered for the analysis.

The study at large found these results: Carriers of CMV infection plus the relevant HLA type were discriminated by the cumulative frequency of public TCR beta family members in the study cohort and in an independent approximately 400-donor cohort. In the ex vivo response, HLA-C-restricted CMV-specific TCR beta clonotypes were dominant, and in two of eight donors the single most frequent clonotype came from this HLA-C-restricted group.

Instrument on record: Illumina HiSeq 1500. TCRdb cleaned the public reads at Q25 with fastp, built clones with MiXCR and kept in-frame beta chains. Each entry merges the rows of one CDR3 protein and shows their most common DNA and genes. The sample data list 350,000 to 450,000 distinct CDR3 sequences, and 15% to 20% of these were observed just once. The ten largest clones represent 7.5% to 9% of the sample. Taken from the germline V gene, the CDR1 and CDR2 loops are SGHTA and FQGNSA. V was cut back by 4 bases and J by 5 bases, leaving a gap of 11 bases between them. The CDR3 numbers 14 residues from cysteine through phenylalanine. CDR3 DNA is the only sequence kept; it has 42 bases, read in frame from the first base.

The V and J genes are TRBV7-2 and TRBJ2-2, with the D gene too uncertain to name. The origin of this receptor is a human donor in good health (CMV status not recorded). Some clones in this sample may be carry-over from other donors' samples. Sequencing used PBMCs. The sequence in DNA is TGTGCCAGCAGCTCACACCAAGGTACCGGGGAGCTGTTTTTT. It encodes CASSSHQGTGELFF.